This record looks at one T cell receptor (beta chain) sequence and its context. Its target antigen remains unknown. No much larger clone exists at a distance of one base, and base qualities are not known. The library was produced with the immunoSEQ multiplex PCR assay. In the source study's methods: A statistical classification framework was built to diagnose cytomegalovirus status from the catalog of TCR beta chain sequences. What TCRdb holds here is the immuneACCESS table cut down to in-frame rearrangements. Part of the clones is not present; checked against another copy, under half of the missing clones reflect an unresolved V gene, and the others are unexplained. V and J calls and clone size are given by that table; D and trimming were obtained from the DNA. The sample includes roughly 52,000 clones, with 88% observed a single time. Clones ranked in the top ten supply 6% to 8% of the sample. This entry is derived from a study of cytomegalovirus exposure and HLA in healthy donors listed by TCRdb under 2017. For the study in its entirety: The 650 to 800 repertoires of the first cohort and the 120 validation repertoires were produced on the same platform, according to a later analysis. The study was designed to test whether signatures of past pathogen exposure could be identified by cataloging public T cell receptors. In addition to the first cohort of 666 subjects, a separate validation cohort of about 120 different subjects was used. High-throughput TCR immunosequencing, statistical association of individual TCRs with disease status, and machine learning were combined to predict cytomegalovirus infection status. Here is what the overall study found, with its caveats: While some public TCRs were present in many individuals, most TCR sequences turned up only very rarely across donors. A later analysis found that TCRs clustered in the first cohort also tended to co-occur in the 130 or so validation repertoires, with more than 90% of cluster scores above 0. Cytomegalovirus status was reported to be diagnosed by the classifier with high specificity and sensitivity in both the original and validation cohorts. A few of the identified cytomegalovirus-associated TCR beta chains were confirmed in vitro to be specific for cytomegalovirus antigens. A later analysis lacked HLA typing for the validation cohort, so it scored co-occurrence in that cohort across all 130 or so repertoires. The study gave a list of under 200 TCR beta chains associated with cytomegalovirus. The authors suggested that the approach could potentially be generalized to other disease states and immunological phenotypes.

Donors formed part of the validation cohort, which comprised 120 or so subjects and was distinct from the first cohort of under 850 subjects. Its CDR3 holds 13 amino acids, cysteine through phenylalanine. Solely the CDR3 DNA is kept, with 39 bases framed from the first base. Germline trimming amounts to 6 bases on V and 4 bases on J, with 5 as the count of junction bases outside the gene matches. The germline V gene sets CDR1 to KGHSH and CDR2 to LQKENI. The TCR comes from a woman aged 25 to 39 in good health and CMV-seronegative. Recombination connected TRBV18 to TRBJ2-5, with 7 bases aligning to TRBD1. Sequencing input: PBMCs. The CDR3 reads CASSPGQLETQYF. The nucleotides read TGTGCCAGCTCTCCGGGACAGCTAGAGACCCAGTACTTC.